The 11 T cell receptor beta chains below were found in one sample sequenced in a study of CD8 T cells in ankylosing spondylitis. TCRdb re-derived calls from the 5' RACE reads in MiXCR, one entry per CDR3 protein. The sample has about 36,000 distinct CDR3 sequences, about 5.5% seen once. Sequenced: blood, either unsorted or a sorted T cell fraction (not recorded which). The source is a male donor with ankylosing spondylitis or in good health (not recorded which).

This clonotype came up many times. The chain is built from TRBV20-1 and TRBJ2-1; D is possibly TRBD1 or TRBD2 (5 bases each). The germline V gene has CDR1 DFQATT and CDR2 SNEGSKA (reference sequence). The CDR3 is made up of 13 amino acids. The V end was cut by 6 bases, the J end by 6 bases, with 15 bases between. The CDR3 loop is CSAFDGTFNEQFF. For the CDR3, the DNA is TGCAGTGCGTTCGACGGGACGTTCAATGAGCAGTTCTTC.

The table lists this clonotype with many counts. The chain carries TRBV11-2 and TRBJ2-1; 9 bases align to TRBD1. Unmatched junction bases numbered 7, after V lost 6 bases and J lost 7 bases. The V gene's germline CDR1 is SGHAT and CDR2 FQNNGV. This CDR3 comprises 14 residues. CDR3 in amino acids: CASSHRGLMNEQFF. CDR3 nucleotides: TGTGCCAGCAGTCACAGGGGGCTTATGAATGAGCAGTTCTTC.

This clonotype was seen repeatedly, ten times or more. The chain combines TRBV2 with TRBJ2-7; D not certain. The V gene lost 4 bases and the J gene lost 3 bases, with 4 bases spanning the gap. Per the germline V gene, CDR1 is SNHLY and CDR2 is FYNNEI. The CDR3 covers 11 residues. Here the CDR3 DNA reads TGTGCCAGCAGTGGGAACTACGAGCAGTACTTC. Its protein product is CASSGNYEQYF.

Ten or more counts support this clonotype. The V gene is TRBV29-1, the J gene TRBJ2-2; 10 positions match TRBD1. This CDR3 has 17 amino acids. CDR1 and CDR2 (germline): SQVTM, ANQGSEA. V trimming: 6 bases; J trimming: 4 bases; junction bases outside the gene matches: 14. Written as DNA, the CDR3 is TGCAGCGTGTCCCGGGACAGGGGCTCCTGGAGCACCGGGGAGCTGTTTTTT. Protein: CSVSRDRGSWSTGELFF.

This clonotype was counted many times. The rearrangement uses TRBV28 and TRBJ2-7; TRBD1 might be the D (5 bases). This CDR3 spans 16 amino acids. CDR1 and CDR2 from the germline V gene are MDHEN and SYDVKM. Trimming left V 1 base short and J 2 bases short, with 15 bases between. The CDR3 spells CASSLFSRVSTYEQYF. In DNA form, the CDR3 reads TGTGCCAGCAGTTTATTTAGCAGGGTCAGTACCTACGAGCAGTACTTC.

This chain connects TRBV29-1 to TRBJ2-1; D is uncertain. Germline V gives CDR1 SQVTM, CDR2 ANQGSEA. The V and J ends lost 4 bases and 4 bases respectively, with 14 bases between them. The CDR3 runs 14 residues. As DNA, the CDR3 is TGCAGCGTTGGTCGGCGGAGAACATACAATGAGCAGTTCTTC. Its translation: CSVGRRRTYNEQFF.

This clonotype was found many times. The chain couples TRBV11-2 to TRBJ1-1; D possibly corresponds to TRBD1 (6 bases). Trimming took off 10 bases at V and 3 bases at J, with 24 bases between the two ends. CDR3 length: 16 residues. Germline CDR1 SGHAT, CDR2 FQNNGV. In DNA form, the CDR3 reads TGTGCCACCGGGCGGGGGCAGACAGGTTGGGACACTGAAGCTTTCTTT. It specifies CATGRGQTGWDTEAFF.

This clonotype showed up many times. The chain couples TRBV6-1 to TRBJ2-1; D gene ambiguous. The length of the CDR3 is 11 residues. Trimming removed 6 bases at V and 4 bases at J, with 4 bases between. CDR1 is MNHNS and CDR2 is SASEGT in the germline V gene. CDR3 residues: CASSAYNEQFF. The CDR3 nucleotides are TGTGCCAGCAGCGCTTACAATGAGCAGTTCTTC.

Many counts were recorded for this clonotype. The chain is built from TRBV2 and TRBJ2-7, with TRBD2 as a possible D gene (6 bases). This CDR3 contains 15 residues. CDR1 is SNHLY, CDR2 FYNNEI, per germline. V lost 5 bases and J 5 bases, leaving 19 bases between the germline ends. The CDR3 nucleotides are TGTGCCAGCAGTCTACTAGCTACGGGCGTCCACGAGCAGTACTTC. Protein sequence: CASSLLATGVHEQYF.

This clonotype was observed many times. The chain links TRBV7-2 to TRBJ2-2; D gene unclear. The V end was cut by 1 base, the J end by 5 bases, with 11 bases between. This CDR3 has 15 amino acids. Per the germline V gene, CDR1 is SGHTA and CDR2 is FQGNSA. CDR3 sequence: CASSLGVMGTGELFF. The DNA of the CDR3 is TGTGCCAGCAGCTTAGGCGTTATGGGGACCGGGGAGCTGTTTTTT.

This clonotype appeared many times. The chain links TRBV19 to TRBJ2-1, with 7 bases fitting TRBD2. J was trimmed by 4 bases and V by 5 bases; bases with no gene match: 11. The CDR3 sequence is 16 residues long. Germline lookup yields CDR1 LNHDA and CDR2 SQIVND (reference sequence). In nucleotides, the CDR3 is TGTGCCAGTAGTCCAGTGGGGGGGGGGAAATACAATGAGCAGTTCTTC. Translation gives CASSPVGGGKYNEQFF.